This T cell receptor beta chain is drawn from a study of a mutant IDH1 vaccine in newly diagnosed glioma (dated by TCRdb to the early 2020s). Describing the broader study: Of the 25 to 40 treated patients, roughly 60% were male and around 40% were female, and the mean age was roughly 38 years. Prior to enrollment, standard therapy consisting of radiotherapy alone, temozolomide alone, or radiochemotherapy with temozolomide had been administered to patients, with the combination being received by most patients. Peripheral blood was drawn at six visits: V03 (baseline), V05, V07, V10, V12 and V13. For exploratory analyses, roughly 25 treated patients had longitudinal TCRB deep sequencing done wherever samples were available. General findings and caveats noted by the study authors: Changes in the top peripheral T cell clonotypes picked up by TCRB sequencing did not appear to be linked to pseudoprogression. According to the authors, sample limitations meant that analyses of patient blood samples could not be reproduced. Availability determined which PBMC samples were chosen for TCRB deep sequencing. Vaccine-induced immune responses across multiple MHC alleles were detected in 90% to 95% of patients.

From a lookup of the germline V gene (reference sequence), CDR1 and CDR2 are SGHNT and YYREEE. Its CDR3 holds 14 amino acids, cysteine through phenylalanine. Only the CDR3 part of the read is kept: 42 bases, read in frame from the first base. At the junction V is shortened by 2 bases and J by 1 base, with 9 bases in between. The time point label here, explained by the study, means: baseline, week 1 (first vaccination visit). The treatment or condition label of this sample denotes: pre-vaccination baseline after standard-of-care therapy. Donors had newly diagnosed WHO grade 3 or 4 IDH1-mutant astrocytomas with loss of nuclear ATRX. The samples were drawn from NOA16, a multicentre, single-arm, open-label phase I trial in Germany that tested a mutant IDH1 peptide vaccine in humans for the first time. For immunogenicity testing, the blood drawn at visit V03 was used as the baseline sample. Genomic DNA for TCRB sequencing was extracted from EDTA blood using the DNeasy Blood and Tissue Kit.

Library preparation was by the immunoSEQ multiplex PCR assay. Rearranged TCR beta chain sequences were amplified with the hsTCRB Kit following the manufacturer's protocol. An Illumina MiSeq was used to sequence the TCRB libraries. The paper's processing steps were these. Demultiplexing, trimming and gene mapping were performed with the kit vendor's proprietary platform. TCRdb took over this immuneACCESS table, retaining in-frame rearrangements with V and J assigned. Such tables are incomplete; in checked studies, under half of the missing clones stem from an unresolved V gene, and the remainder is unexplained. V and J calls and clone size come straight from that table; D and trimming were deduced from the DNA. The sample profile shows about 38,000 clones; about nine tenths of them were found once. The leading ten clones occupy 15% to 20% of the sample. This clone has just one count. It lacks a known antigen. Per-base quality was not reported, and no clone a single base away is much larger than it.

The sequences come from PBMCs, collected from a glioma patient treated with radiotherapy, temozolomide or both. The TCR comes from a man between 18 and 29 years old with glioma. The receptor chain draws on TRBV5-4 and TRBJ1-1, with the identity of the D gene unclear. Here the CDR3 is given as CASSFDHENTEAFF. The DNA reads TGTGCCAGCAGCTTCGACCACGAGAACACTGAAGCTTTCTTT. Outside the CDR3, residues come from the reference TRBV5-4 and TRBJ1-1 proteins, so the full variable domain is: ETGVTQSPTHLIKTRGQQVTLRCSSQSGHNTVSWYQQALGQGPQFIFQYYREEENGRGNFPPRFSGLQFPNYSSELNVNALELDDSALYLCASSFDHENTEAFFGQGTRLTVV.